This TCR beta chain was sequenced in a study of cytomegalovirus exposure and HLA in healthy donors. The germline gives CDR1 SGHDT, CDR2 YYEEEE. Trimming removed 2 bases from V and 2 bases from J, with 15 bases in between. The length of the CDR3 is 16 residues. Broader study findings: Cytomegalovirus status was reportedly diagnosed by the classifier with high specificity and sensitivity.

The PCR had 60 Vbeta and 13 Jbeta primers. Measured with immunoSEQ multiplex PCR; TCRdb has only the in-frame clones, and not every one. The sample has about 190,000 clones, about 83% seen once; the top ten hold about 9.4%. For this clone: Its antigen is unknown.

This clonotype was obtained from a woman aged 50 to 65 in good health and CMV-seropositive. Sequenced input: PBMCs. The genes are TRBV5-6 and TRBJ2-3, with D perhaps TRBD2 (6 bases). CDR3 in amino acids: CASSFGTGVFTDTQYF. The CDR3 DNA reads TGTGCCAGCAGCTTCGGGACGGGAGTGTTCACAGATACGCAGTATTTT.